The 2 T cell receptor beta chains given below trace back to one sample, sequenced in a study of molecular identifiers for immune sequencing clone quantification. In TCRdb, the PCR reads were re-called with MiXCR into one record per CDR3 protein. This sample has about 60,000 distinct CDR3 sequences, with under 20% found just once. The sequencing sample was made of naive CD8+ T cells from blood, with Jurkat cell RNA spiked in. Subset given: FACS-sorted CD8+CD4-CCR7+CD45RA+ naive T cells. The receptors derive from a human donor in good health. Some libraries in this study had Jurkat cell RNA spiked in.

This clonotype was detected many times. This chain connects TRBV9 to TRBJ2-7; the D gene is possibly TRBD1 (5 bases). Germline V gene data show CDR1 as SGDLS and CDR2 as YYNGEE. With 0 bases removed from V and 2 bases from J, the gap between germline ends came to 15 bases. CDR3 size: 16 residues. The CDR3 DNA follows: TGTGCCAGCAGCGTAGCTTCGGCAGGGTCAGCCTACGAGCAGTACTTC. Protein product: CASSVASAGSAYEQYF.

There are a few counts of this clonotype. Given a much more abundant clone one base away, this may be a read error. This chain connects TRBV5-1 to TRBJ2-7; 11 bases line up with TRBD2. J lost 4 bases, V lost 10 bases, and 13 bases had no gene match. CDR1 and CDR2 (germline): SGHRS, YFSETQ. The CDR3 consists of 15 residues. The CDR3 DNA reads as TGCGCCGGCAAAGTTGGTCTAGCGGGAGGTTACGAGCAGTACTTC. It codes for CAGKVGLAGGYEQYF.